This T cell receptor beta chain was recovered during a study of identifying expanded T cells in peripheral blood. Repertoires were generated with immunoSEQ multiplex PCR, while TCRdb's copy carries only in-frame clones and drops some. The table has approximately 90,000 clones, roughly 90% seen once. The sample was blood. This TCR was recovered from a person between 18 and 69 years old in good health.

CDR3 amino acids: CAISTSSYEQYF. In DNA form, the CDR3 reads TGTGCCATTTCGACTAGCTCCTACGAGCAGTACTTC. The J gene is TRBJ2-7, the V gene TRBV10-3, with a possible D match to TRBD2 (6 bases). Trimming took off 9 bases at V and 0 bases at J, with 9 bases between the two ends. CDR1 and CDR2 (germline): ENHRY, SYGVKD. The CDR3 loop spans 12 amino acids.